This T cell receptor beta chain derives from a study of blood T cell repertoires in COVID-19. The wider study: Sample material is recorded as cDNA or gDNA derived from T cells, B-cell-depleted T cells, or PBMCs.

In germline, CDR1 is MGHRA, CDR2 YSYEKL. Germline trimming cut 2 bases from V and 2 bases from J; bases unmatched to any gene: 8. The CDR3 has 16 amino acids. Libraries were prepared by immunoSEQ multiplex PCR; TCRdb keeps only in-frame clonotypes and omits some of them. The sample contains about 52,000 clones, roughly four fifths of which appear only once. Seattle researchers signed up patients amid active infection and tracked them longitudinally. The V call is TRBV4-1, the J call TRBJ2-7, with 8 bases aligning to TRBD1. The receptor was isolated from a woman older than 75 with COVID-19, enrolled during active disease. Sequencing was performed on peripheral blood. The CDR3 coding sequence is TGCGCCAGCAGCCAACAATCGGGACAGGTGACCTACGAGCAGTACTTC. Translated, it gives CASSQQSGQVTYEQYF.